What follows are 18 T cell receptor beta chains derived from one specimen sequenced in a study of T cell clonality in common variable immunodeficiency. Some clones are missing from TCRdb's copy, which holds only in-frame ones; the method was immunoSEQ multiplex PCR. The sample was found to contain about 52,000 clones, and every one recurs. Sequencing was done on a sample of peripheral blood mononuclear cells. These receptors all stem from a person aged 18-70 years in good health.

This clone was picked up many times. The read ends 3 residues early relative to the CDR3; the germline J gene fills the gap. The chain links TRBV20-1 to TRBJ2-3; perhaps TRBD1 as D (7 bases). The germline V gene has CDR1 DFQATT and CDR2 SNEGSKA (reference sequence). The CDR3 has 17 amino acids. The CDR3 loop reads CSATWPAGSRGEETQYF. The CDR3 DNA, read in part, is TGCAGTGCGACTTGGCCGGCGGGTAGCAGGGGGGAAGAGACG.

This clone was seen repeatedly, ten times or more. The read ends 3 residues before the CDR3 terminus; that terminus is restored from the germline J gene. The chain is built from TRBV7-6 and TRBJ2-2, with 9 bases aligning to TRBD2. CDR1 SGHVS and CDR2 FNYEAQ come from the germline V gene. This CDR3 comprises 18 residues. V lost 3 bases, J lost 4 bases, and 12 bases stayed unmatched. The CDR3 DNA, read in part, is TGTGCCAGCAGCTTGGGGACCACCCCGGGACTAGCCACCGGGGAG. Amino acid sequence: CASSLGTTPGLATGE. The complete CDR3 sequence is CASSLGTTPGLATGELFF. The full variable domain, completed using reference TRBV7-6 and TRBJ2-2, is GAGVSQSPRYKVTKRGQDVALRCDPISGHVSLYWYRQALGQGPEFLTYFNYEAQQDKSGLPNDRFSAERPEGSISTLTIQRTEQRDSAMYRCASSLGTTPGLATGELFFGEGSRLTVL.

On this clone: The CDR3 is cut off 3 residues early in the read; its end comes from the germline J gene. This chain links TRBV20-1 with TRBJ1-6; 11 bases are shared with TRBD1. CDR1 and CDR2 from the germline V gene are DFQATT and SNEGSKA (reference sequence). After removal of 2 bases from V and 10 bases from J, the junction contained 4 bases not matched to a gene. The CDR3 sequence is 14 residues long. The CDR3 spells CSARLGQGVSPLHF. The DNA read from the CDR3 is TGCAGTGCTAGACTGGGACAGGGGGTATCACCC.

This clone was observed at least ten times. The covered CDR3 bases are TGTGCCAGCAGCCAACAGGGAGCAGATACG. Its protein is CASSQQGADT. The full CDR3 protein reads CASSQQGADTQYF. This chain uses TRBV11-2 with TRBJ2-3; D is perhaps TRBD1 (6 bases). The read falls 3 residues short of the CDR3 end, and the missing part is taken from the germline J gene. V lost 5 bases and J lost 4, with 10 bases in between. CDR3 length: 13 residues. The germline gives CDR1 SGHAT, CDR2 FQNNGV.

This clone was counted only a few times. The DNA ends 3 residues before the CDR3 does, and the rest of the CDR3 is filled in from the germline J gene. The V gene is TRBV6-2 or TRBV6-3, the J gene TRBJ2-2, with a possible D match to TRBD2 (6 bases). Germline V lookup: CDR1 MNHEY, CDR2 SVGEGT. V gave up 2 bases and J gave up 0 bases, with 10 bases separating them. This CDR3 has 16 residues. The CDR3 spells CASSYQDYPNTGELFF. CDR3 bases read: TGTGCCAGCAGTTACCAGGACTACCCGAACACCGGGGAG.

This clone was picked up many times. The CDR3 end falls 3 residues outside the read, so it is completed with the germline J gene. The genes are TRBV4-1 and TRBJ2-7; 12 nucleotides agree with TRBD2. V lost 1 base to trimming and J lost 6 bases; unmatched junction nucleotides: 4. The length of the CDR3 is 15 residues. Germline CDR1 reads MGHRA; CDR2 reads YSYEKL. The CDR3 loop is CASSQGLAGVGEQYF. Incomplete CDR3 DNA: TGCGCCAGCAGCCAAGGACTAGCGGGAGTGGGCGAG.

CDR3 bases read: TGTGCCAGCAGCTTGCCGGTGAGCTCTGGAAACACC. Residues: CASSLPVSSGNT. The entire CDR3 sequence reads CASSLPVSSGNTIYF. This chain links TRBV7-8 with TRBJ1-3; D not resolved. The read is 3 residues too short to cover the CDR3 end, so that end is filled in from the germline J gene. The V gene lost 3 bases and the J gene lost 0 bases, with 9 bases spanning the gap. CDR1 is SGHVS, CDR2 FQNEAQ, per germline. The CDR3 sequence is 15 residues long.

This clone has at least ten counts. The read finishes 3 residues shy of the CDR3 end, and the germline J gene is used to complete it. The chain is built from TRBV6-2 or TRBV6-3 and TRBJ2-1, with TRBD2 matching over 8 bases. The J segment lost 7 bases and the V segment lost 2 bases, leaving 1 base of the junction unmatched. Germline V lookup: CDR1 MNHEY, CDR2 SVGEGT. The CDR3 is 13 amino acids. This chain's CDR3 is CASSYTSGNEQFF. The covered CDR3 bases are TGTGCCAGCAGTTACACTAGCGGAAATGAG.

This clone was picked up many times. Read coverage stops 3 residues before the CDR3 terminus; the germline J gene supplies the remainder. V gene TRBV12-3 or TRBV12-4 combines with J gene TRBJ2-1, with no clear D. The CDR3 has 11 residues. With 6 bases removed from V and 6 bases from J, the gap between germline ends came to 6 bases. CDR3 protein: CASRRSNEQFF. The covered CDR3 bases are TGTGCCAGCAGACGCAGCAATGAG.

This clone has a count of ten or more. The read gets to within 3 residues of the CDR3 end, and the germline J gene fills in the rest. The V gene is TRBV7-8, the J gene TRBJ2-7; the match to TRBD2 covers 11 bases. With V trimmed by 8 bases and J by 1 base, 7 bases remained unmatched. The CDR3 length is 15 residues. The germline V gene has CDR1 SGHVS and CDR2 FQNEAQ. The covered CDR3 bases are TGTGCCAGCGGTACCTGGACTAGCGGGTCCTACGAG. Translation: CASGTWTSGSYE. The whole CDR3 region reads CASGTWTSGSYEQYF.

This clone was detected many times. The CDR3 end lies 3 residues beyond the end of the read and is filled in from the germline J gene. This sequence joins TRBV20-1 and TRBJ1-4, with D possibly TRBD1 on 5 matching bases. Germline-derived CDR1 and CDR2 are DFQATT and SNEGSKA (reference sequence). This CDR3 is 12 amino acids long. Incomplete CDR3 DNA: TGCATCTGTGCCAGGGCTAATGAAAAA. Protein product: CICARANEK. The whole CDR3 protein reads CICARANEKLFF.

This chain's CDR3 is CASSIDTVQVDYNEQFF. The sequenced CDR3 bases are TGTGCCAGTAGTATAGATACAGTGCAGGTCGACTACAATGAG. The chain recombines TRBV19 with TRBJ2-1; no clear D gene. The observed sequence ends 3 residues before the CDR3 terminus, with the missing tail filled in from the germline J gene. The CDR3 contains 17 residues. V lost 0 bases and J 3 bases, leaving 15 bases between the germline ends. The germline V gene encodes CDR1 LNHDA and CDR2 SQIVND (reference sequence).

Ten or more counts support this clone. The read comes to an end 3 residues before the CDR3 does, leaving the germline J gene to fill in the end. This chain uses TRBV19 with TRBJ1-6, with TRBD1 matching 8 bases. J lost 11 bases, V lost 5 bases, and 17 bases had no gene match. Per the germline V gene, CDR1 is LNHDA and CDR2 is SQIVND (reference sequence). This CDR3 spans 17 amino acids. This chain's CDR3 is CASSLRTGQGMSPPLHF. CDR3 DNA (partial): TGTGCCAGTAGTCTACGGACAGGGCAGGGTATGTCTCCACCC.

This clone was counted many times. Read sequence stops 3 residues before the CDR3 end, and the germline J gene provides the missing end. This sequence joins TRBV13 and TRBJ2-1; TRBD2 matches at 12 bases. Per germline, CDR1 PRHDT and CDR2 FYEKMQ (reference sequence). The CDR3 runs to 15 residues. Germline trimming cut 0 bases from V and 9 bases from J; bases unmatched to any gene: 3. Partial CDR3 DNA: TGTGCCAGCAGCTTAGGACTAGCGGGAGGCGTTGAG. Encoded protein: CASSLGLAGGVE. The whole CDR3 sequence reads CASSLGLAGGVEQFF.

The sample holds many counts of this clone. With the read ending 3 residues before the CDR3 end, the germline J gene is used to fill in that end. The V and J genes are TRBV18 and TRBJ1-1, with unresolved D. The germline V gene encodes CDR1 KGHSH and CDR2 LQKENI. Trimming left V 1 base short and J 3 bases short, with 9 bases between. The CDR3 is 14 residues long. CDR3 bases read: TGTGCCAGCTCACCACTACCCAGAGACACTGAA. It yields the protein CASSPLPRDTE. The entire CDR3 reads CASSPLPRDTEAFF.

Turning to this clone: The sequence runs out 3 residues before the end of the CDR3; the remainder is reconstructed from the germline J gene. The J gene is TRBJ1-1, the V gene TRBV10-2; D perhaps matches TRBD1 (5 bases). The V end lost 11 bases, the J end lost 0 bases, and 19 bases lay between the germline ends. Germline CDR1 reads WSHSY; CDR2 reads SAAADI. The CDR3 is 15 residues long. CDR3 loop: CAARPGQEMNTEAFF. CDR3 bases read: TGCGCCGCCCGGCCAGGACAAGAAATGAACACTGAA.

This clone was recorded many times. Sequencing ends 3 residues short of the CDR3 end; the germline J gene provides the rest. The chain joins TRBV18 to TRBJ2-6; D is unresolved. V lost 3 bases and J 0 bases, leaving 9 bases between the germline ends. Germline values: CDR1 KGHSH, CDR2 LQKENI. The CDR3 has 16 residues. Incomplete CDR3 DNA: TGTGCCAGCTCACCCCGGAAGGGCTCTGGGGCCAACGTC. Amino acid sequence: CASSPRKGSGANV. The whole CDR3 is CASSPRKGSGANVLTF.

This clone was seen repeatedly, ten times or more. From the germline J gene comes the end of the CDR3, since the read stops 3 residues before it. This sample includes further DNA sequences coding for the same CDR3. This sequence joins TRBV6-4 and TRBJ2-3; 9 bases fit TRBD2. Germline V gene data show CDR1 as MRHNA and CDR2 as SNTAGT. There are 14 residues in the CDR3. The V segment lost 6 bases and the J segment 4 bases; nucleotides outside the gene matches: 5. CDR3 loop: CASSTGTSPDTQYF. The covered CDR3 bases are TGTGCCAGCAGCACCGGGACTAGCCCAGATACG.